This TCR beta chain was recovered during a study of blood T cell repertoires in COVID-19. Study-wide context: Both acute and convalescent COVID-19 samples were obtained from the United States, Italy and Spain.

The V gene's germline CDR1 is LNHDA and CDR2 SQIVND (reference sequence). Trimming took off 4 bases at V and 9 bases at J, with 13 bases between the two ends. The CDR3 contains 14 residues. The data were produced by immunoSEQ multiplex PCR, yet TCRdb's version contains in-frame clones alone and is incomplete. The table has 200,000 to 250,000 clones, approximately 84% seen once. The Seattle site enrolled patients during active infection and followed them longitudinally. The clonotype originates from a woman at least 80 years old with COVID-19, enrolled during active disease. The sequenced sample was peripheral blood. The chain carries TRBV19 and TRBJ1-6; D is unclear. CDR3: CASSRREVSSPLHF. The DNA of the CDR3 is TGTGCCAGTAGTAGGAGGGAGGTTAGTTCACCCCTCCACTTT.